This TCR beta chain came from a study of T cell repertoires in cytomegalovirus infection. As for the study in general: Peptides in the study included HLA-C-restricted and HLA-B-restricted CMV epitopes. Evidence of both CMV infection and a matching HLA type came from public TCR beta signatures. The study's findings and limits: CMV carriers having the relevant HLA were flagged by cumulative public TCR beta family frequency. Across the ex vivo response, the dominant clonotypes were HLA-C-restricted CMV-specific TCR beta clonotypes.

TCRdb called the reads again in MiXCR, with one record for every CDR3 protein. The sample contains about half a million distinct CDR3 sequences, roughly 34% of which appear only once. This clonotype has only a few counts. The antigen remains undetermined. The CDR3 consists of 14 residues. V was clipped by 3 bases and J by 4 bases; unmatched bases: 6. Germline lookup yields CDR1 DFQATT and CDR2 SNEGSKA (reference sequence). This clonotype was sampled from a human donor in good health (CMV status not recorded). Some clones in this sample may be carry-over from other donors' samples. The V gene is TRBV20-1, the J gene TRBJ2-3; 8 bases line up with TRBD2. The starting material was cultured PBMCs, obtained from culture after CMV antigen stimulation. The DNA for the CDR3 is TGCAGTGCTAGCCGGGAGGGCCTGTCAGATACGCAGTATTTT. It codes for CSASREGLSDTQYF.